These T cell receptor beta chains were read from a single sample in a study of shared clonotypes between healthy human individuals. Sequencing used immunoSEQ multiplex PCR; TCRdb keeps in-frame clones, though not all of them. Of roughly 2,500,000 clones listed, more than 85% are singletons. Sequenced material: naive CD4+ T cells from PBMCs. These receptors originate from a man aged 18 to 30 in good health. Some clones in this sample may be carry-over from other donors' samples. CDR3s include the opening cysteine and the closing phenylalanine or tryptophan. A D gene is named only where the DNA matches it firmly. Only some rows state a clone size, as once, few, many or a class for expanded clones.

V,D,size,J,DNA,CDR3
TRBV5-4,-,-,TRBJ2-7,TGTGCCAGCAGCCCTCGACAGGGTCGACTAGACGAGCAGTACTTC,CASSPRQGRLDEQYF
TRBV19,-,-,TRBJ2-7,TGTGCCAGTAGTATTCAGGGGAAGAAATCGTCCTACGAGCAGTACTTC,CASSIQGKKSSYEQYF
TRBV2,-,-,TRBJ1-2,TGTGCCAGCAGTGAGGCGGACTATGGCTACACCTTC,CASSEADYGYTF
TRBV27,TRBD1,once,TRBJ2-7,TGTGCCAGCAGTTCGATACCGGGACAGGGAGCCTACGAGCAGTACTTC,CASSSIPGQGAYEQYF
TRBV6-5,TRBD2,-,TRBJ2-1,TGTGCCAGCAGTTATACTAGCGGGAGAAGAGGGAATGAGCAGTTCTTC,CASSYTSGRRGNEQFF
TRBV13,-,-,TRBJ2-5,TGTGCCAGCAGCTTAGGTATCAGTAGTGTGGGTGGTCGTATTGAGACCCAGTACTTC,CASSLGISSVGGRIETQYF
TRBV6-6,-,-,TRBJ2-2,TGTGCCTCATATCGGACCGGGGAGCTGTTTTTT,CASYRTGELFF
TRBV7-6,TRBD2,-,TRBJ2-1,TGTGCCAGCAGCATCTCTAGCGGGAGACTGTTCTTC,CASSISSGRLFF
TRBV18,-,-,TRBJ1-4,TGTGCCAGCCAAGACAGGGAAAAACTGTTTTTT,CASQDREKLFF
TRBV11-2,TRBD1,-,TRBJ2-3,TGTGCCAGCAGCCCGGGGACAGGGAGACCTAGCACAGATACGCAGTATTTT,CASSPGTGRPSTDTQYF
TRBV28,TRBD1,-,TRBJ2-1,TGTGCCAGCAGTTCTGCAGCGCAGGGGGCCTACAATGAGCAGTTCTTC,CASSSAAQGAYNEQFF
TRBV4-1,TRBD1,-,TRBJ2-5,TGCGCCAGCAGCCAAGCCCGGACAGGGGGCCAAGAGACCCAGTACTTC,CASSQARTGGQETQYF